The TCR beta chain under discussion was sequenced for a study of vaccination and CD4 T cells after COVID-19. A note on this clonotype: Its matching antigen is unknown.

This CDR3 is built from 14 residues. Germline CDR1 and CDR2: SGHTA and FQGNSA. The V and J ends lost 5 bases and 0 bases, in that order; junction bases with no gene match: 2. Cultured CD4+ T cell DNA was sequenced using the Oncomine TCR Beta short-read assay. TCRdb passed the PCR reads through MiXCR, listing each CDR3 protein once. The data hold some 9,300 distinct CDR3 sequences, with less than 55% observed a single time. Indicated treatment: approximately nine-day PBMC culture with coronavirus spike peptide pools or control peptides (ViraFEST assay). Culture of approximately 2.1 million PBMCs per well took place with approximately 10 IU/ml IL-2 and approximately 11 ug/ml peptide pools.

The genes are TRBV7-2 and TRBJ2-3; 7 nucleotides match TRBD2. This receptor was taken from a human donor who had recovered from COVID-19. What was sequenced was CD4+ T cells from blood, cultured in vitro. The CDR3 loop is CASSPGLSTDTQYF. The CDR3 bases are TGTGCCAGCAGCCCGGGACTAAGCACAGATACGCAGTATTTT.